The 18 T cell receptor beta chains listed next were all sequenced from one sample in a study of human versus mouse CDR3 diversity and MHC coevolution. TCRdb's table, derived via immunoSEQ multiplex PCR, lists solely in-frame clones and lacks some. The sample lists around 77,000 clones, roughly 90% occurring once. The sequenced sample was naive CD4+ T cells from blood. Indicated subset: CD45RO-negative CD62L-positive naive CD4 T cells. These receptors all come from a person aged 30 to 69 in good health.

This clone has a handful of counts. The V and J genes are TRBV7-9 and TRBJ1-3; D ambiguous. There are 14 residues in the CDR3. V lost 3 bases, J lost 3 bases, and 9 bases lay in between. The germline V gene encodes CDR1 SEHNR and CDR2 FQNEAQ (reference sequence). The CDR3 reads CASSFGQSGNTIYF. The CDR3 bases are TGTGCCAGCAGCTTTGGGCAGAGTGGAAACACCATATATTTT.

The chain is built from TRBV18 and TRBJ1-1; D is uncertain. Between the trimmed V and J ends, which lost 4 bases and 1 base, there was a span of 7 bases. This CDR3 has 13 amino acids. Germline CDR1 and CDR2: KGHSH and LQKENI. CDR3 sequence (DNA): TGTGCCAGCTCACTTCCTTCGAACACTGAAGCTTTCTTT. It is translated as CASSLPSNTEAFF.

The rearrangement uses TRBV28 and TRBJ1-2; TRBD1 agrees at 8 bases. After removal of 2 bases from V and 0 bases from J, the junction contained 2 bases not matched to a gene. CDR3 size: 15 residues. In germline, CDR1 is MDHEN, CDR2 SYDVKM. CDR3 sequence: CASSLRTGTNYGYTF. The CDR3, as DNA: TGTGCCAGCAGTTTAAGGACAGGGACTAACTATGGCTACACCTTC.

CDR3 nucleotides: TGTGCCAGCTCACCTACTAGCGGGGGTGGCAATGAGCAGTTCTTC. Protein sequence: CASSPTSGGGNEQFF. The rearrangement links TRBV18 to TRBJ2-1; 11 nucleotides line up with TRBD2. This CDR3 spans 15 amino acids. Germline trimming cut 3 bases from V and 6 bases from J; bases unmatched to any gene: 4. Germline-derived CDR1 and CDR2 are KGHSH and LQKENI. Full variable domain (remainder filled in from reference TRBV18 and TRBJ2-1): NAGVMQNPRHLVRRRGQEARLRCSPMKGHSHVYWYRQLPEEGLKFMVYLQKENIIDESGMPKERFSAEFPKEGPSILRIQQVVRGDSAAYFCASSPTSGGGNEQFFGPGTRLTVL.

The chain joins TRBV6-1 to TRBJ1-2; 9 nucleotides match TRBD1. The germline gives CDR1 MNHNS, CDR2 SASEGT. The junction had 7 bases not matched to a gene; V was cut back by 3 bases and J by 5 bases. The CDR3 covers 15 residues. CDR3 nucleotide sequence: TGTGCCAGCAGTGAGACCGGGACAGGGCCTTATGGCTACACCTTC. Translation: CASSETGTGPYGYTF.

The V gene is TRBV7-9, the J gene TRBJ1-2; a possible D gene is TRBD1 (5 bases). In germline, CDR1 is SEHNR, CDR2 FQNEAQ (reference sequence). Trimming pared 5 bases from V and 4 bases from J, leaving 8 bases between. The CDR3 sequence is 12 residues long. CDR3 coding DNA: TGTGCCAGCAGCCCCCAGGGCTATGGCTACACCTTC. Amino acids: CASSPQGYGYTF.

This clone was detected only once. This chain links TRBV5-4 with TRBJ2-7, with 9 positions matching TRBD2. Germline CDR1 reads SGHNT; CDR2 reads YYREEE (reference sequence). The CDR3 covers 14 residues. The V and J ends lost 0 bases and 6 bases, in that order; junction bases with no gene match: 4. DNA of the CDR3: TGTGCCAGCAGCTTGGAAGCGGGAGGCCGCGAGCAGTACTTC. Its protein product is CASSLEAGGREQYF.

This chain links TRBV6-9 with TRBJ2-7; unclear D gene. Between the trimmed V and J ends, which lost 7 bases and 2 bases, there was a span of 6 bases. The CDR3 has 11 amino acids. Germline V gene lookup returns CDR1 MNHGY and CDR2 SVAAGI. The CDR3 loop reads CASTKTYEQYF. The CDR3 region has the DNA TGTGCCAGCACTAAGACCTACGAGCAGTACTTC.

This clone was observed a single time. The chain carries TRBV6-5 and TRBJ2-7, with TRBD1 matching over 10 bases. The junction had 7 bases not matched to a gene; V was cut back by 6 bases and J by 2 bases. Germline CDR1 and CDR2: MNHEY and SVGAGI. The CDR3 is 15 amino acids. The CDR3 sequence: CASRYRDRGPYEQYF. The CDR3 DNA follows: TGTGCCAGCAGATACCGGGACAGGGGACCCTACGAGCAGTACTTC.

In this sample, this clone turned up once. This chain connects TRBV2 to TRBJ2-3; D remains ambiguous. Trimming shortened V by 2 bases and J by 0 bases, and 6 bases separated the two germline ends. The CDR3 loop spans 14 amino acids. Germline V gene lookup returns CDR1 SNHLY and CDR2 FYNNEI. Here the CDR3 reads CASSELGSTDTQYF. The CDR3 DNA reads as TGTGCCAGCAGTGAACTCGGGAGCACAGATACGCAGTATTTT.

CDR3 nucleotide sequence: TGTGCCAGCTCACCACTCGAGGGTGGAGCTTTCTTT. Translation gives CASSPLEGGAFF. The rearrangement uses TRBV18 and TRBJ1-1, with unresolved D. Trimming left V 1 base short and J 10 bases short, with 10 bases between. CDR3 length equals 12 residues. In germline, CDR1 is KGHSH, CDR2 LQKENI.

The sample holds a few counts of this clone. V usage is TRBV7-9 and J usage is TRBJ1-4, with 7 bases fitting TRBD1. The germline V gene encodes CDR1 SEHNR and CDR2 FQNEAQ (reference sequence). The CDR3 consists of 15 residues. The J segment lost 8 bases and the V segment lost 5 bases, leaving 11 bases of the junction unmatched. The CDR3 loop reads CASSLRTGSTEKLFF. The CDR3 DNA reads TGTGCCAGCAGCCTGCGGACAGGCAGTACGGAAAAACTGTTTTTT. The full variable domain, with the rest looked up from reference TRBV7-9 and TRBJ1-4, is DTGVSQNPRHKITKRGQNVTFRCDPISEHNRLYWYRQTLGQGPEFLTYFQNEAQLEKSRLLSDRFSAERPKGSFSTLEIQRTEQGDSAMYLCASSLRTGSTEKLFFGSGTQLSVL.

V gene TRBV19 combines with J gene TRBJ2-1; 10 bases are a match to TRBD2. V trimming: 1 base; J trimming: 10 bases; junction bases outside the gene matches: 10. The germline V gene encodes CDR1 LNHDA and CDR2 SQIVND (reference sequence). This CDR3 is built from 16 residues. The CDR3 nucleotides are TGTGCCAGTAGTATAGTCCCCACTAGCGGGAACGGGGAGCAGTTCTTC. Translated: CASSIVPTSGNGEQFF. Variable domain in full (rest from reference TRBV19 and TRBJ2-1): DGGITQSPKYLFRKEGQNVTLSCEQNLNHDAMYWYRQDPGQGLRLIYYSQIVNDFQKGDIAEGYSVSREKKESFPLTVTSAQKNPTAFYLCASSIVPTSGNGEQFFGPGTRLTVL.

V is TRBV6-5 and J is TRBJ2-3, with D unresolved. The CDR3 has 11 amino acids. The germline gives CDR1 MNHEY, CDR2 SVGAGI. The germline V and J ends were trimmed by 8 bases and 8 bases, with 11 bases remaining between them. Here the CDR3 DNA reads TGTGCCAGCCCGCGATCCGGTACGCAGTATTTT. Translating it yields CASPRSGTQYF.

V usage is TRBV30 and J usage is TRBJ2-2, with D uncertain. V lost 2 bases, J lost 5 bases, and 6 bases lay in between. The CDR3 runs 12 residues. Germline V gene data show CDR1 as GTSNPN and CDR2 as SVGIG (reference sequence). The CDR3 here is CAWSPGTGELFF. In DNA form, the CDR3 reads TGTGCCTGGAGTCCCGGGACCGGGGAGCTGTTTTTT.

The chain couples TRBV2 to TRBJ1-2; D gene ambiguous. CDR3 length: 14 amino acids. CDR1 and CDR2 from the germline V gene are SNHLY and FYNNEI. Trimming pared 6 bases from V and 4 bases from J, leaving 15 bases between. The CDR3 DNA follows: TGTGCCAGCAGCGAATTAGTGGGGAGCTATGGCTACACCTTC. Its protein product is CASSELVGSYGYTF. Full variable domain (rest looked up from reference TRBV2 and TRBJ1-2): EPEVTQTPSHQVTQMGQEVILRCVPISNHLYFYWYRQILGQKVEFLVSFYNNEISEKSEIFDDQFSVERPDGSNFTLKIRSTKLEDSAMYFCASSELVGSYGYTFGSGTRLTVV.

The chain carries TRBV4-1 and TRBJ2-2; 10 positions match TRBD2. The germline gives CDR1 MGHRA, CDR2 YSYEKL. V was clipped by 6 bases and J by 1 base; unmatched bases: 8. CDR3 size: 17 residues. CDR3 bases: TGCGCCAGCAGGCAGCAACTAGCGGGAATGAACACCGGGGAGCTGTTTTTT. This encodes CASRQQLAGMNTGELFF.

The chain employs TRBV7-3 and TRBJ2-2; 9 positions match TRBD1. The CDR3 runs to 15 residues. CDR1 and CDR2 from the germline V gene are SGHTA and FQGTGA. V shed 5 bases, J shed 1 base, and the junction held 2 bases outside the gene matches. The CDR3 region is CASSRDRENTGELFF. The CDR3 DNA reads TGTGCCAGCAGCAGGGACAGGGAGAACACCGGGGAGCTGTTTTTT.